This paragraph reports one TCR beta chain. Antigen unknown. This sample was taken from a study of post-analysis software for immune sequencing data. The CDR3 covers 14 residues. The V and J ends lost 2 bases and 6 bases respectively, with 11 bases between them. Germline V gives CDR1 SNHLY, CDR2 FYNNEI. Findings of the study overall: Samples prepared in the same batch strongly co-clustered by F measure. A few TRBV segments (TRBV5-6, TRBV5-1 and TRBV20-1 among them) occurred more frequently in patients than in controls.

Built from TCR beta cDNA, the libraries had unique molecular identifiers in them. Using its own MiXCR run on the PCR reads, TCRdb lists one record per CDR3 protein. The data contain hundreds of thousands of distinct CDR3 sequences, approximately 57% of them singletons. This receptor was taken from a girl aged 10 to 17 with multiple sclerosis. The genes are TRBV2 and TRBJ2-1; D might be TRBD1 (6 bases). Sequenced: blood. The CDR3 reads CASSEQQGVNEQFF. The CDR3 bases are TGTGCCAGCAGTGAACAACAGGGAGTCAATGAGCAGTTCTTC.